The source of this T cell receptor (beta chain) is a study of PD-L1 blockade in urothelial cancer. Study details: Most patients, about 90% of the roughly 29, were males with bladder-origin cancer. Whole-study findings and limits: A pretreatment blood TCR clonality that fell below the median predicted better progression-free and overall survival.

The CDR3 sequence is 18 residues long. CDR1 and CDR2 (germline): MNHEY, SMNVEV (reference sequence). The ends were cut back, 2 bases at V and 9 bases at J, with 23 bases in the middle. Time point reported: peripheral blood 6 weeks after treatment start. Every PCR got spiked synthetic TCR analog templates. The repertoire was sequenced with immunoSEQ multiplex PCR; TCRdb's copy has only in-frame clones and lacks some. The sample gives about 43,000 clones, 83% of which show up once; more than 13% is in the top ten. About this clone: Its antigen remains unknown.

The V call is TRBV27, the J call TRBJ1-6; D ambiguous. The receptor was isolated from a man in his 60s with urothelial cancer. The sample here was PBMCs, taken around atezolizumab (anti-PD-L1) treatment. This chain's CDR3 is CASSLIAGAGSGGSPLHF. The CDR3 bases are TGTGCCAGCAGTTTAATAGCTGGTGCGGGCTCCGGAGGTTCACCCCTCCACTTT.